This passage covers 16 T cell receptor beta chains from one sample sequenced in a study of radiation and T cells in renal cell carcinoma. The method was immunoSEQ multiplex PCR; TCRdb's version includes in-frame clones alone and lacks a portion of them. This table has about 78,000 clones, 80% to 90% appearing once. Time point defined: blood 4 weeks post-SBRT, at nephrectomy. The treatment was: 15 Gy SBRT to primary tumor, nephrectomy 4 weeks later. Sample: blood, taken from a patient whose treatment included radiotherapy and nephrectomy. These receptors came from an older woman with renal cell carcinoma.

The chain carries TRBV5-4 and TRBJ2-7; D gene ambiguous. The germline CDR1 and CDR2 sequences are SGHNT and YYREEE (reference sequence). Trimming stripped 5 bases from V and 3 bases from J, with 12 bases between. The CDR3 runs 13 residues. The chain's CDR3 is CASSVEILYEQYF. Here the CDR3 DNA reads TGTGCCAGCAGTGTTGAGATTCTCTACGAGCAGTACTTC.

This chain joins TRBV4-3 and TRBJ2-6; the match to TRBD1 covers 8 bases. The length of the CDR3 is 20 residues. With 4 bases clipped from V and 1 base from J, the junction kept 15 bases outside the gene matches. From germline, CDR1 is LGHNA and CDR2 YSLEER. CDR3 nucleotide sequence: TGCGCCAGCAGCCCTTTTTTCGCGGGACAGGTAGAGTCTGGGGCCAACGTCCTGACTTTC. This encodes CASSPFFAGQVESGANVLTF.

This clone was detected only once. The gene calls are TRBV18 and TRBJ1-2; D gene uncertain. The ends were cut back, 0 bases at V and 9 bases at J, with 17 bases in the middle. The length of the CDR3 is 15 residues. CDR1 and CDR2 (germline): KGHSH, LQKENI. The CDR3 sequence is CASSPPREERSRYTF. In DNA form, the CDR3 reads TGTGCCAGCTCACCACCGAGGGAAGAGAGAAGTCGCTACACCTTC.

The chain uses TRBV6-1 and TRBJ1-1, with 11 nucleotides matching TRBD1. V was pared by 7 bases and J by 4 bases, with 5 bases of the junction left unmatched. CDR1 is MNHNS, CDR2 SASEGT, per germline. The CDR3 loop spans 14 amino acids. For the CDR3, the DNA is TGTGCCAGCAAAGGACAGGGGGCTTTCACTGAAGCTTTCTTT. It is translated as CASKGQGAFTEAFF.

This clone was seen only once. V is TRBV28 and J is TRBJ1-1; D remains unclear. Germline loops: CDR1 MDHEN, CDR2 SYDVKM. V dropped 4 bases and J dropped 10 bases, with 13 bases sitting between them. The CDR3 runs to 12 residues. CDR3 protein: CASSSPVPGAFF. The CDR3 DNA reads TGTGCCAGCAGTTCTCCGGTCCCGGGAGCTTTCTTT.

This clone was counted a single time. The chain recombines TRBV6-5 with TRBJ1-5, with 11 bases aligning to TRBD1. V was pared by 6 bases and J by 7 bases, with 2 bases of the junction left unmatched. The CDR3 has 13 amino acids. Per germline, CDR1 MNHEY and CDR2 SVGAGI. DNA for the CDR3: TGTGCCAGCAGCGGGACAGGGGGGCAGCCCCAGCATTTT. It yields the protein CASSGTGGQPQHF.

This rearrangement joins TRBV30 to TRBJ1-6; 7 bases agree with TRBD1. Per the germline V gene, CDR1 is GTSNPN and CDR2 is SVGIG (reference sequence). Germline trimming cut 6 bases from V and 9 bases from J; bases unmatched to any gene: 11. The CDR3 spans 14 residues. The CDR3 region is CACRGTVGISPLHF. CDR3 bases: TGTGCCTGTCGCGGGACAGTGGGGATTTCACCCCTCCACTTT.

This chain connects TRBV6-5 to TRBJ2-5; 7 bases map to TRBD1. V was pared by 5 bases and J by 4 bases, with 10 bases of the junction left unmatched. The CDR3 has 15 residues. Germline V gives CDR1 MNHEY, CDR2 SVGAGI. The CDR3 nucleotides read TGTGCCAGCAGTACCACAGGGGCCGCGGGAGAGACCCAGTACTTC. Protein: CASSTTGAAGETQYF.

This sequence joins TRBV20-1 and TRBJ1-1, with D tentatively TRBD1 (5 bases). Deletions cut 1 base from V and 11 bases from J, with 11 bases between. This CDR3 comprises 11 residues. Per germline, CDR1 DFQATT and CDR2 SNEGSKA (reference sequence). The CDR3, as DNA: TGCAGTGCTAGAGGGGACCAGAGGGCTTTCTTT. This sequence encodes CSARGDQRAFF.

The rearrangement uses TRBV4-3 and TRBJ1-3; a possible D gene is TRBD1 (6 bases). V was pared by 0 bases and J by 4 bases, with 13 bases between. Germline-derived CDR1 and CDR2 are LGHNA and YSLEER. CDR3 length: 16 amino acids. The CDR3 here is CASSQDLGTYGNTIYF. CDR3 nucleotides: TGCGCCAGCAGCCAAGATCTGGGGACATACGGAAACACCATATATTTT.

J is TRBJ1-4 and V is TRBV11-2, with D perhaps TRBD1 (6 bases). CDR1 and CDR2 from the germline V gene are SGHAT and FQNNGV. The CDR3 is 16 residues long. V lost 2 bases and J 10 bases, leaving 20 bases between the germline ends. The CDR3: CASSLNGRAQGRKLFF. The CDR3 coding sequence is TGTGCCAGCAGCTTAAACGGCCGGGCCCAGGGGCGAAAACTGTTTTTT.

V usage is TRBV5-4 and J usage is TRBJ2-7; 10 bases are shared with TRBD2. This CDR3 region has 13 residues. From germline, CDR1 is SGHNT and CDR2 YYREEE (reference sequence). Trimming removed 4 bases from V and 6 bases from J; junction bases left unmatched: 4. In DNA form, the CDR3 reads TGTGCCAGCAGCAGGGGACTAGCGCTCGAGCAGTACTTC. It is translated as CASSRGLALEQYF.

The V gene is TRBV18, the J gene TRBJ1-2; 7 nucleotides line up with TRBD1. The germline CDR1 and CDR2 sequences are KGHSH and LQKENI. V trimming: 6 bases; J trimming: 5 bases; junction bases outside the gene matches: 6. The CDR3 spans 13 residues. As DNA, the CDR3 is TGTGCCAGCTCCCAAGGGGGCAATTATGGCTACACCTTC. This sequence encodes CASSQGGNYGYTF.

The chain combines TRBV6-5 with TRBJ1-2, with TRBD1 matching 9 bases. With V trimmed by 4 bases and J by 2 bases, 2 bases remained unmatched. The CDR3 is made up of 14 amino acids. The V gene's germline CDR1 is MNHEY and CDR2 SVGAGI. The CDR3: CASSSGQGNYGYTF. The CDR3 nucleotides read TGTGCCAGCAGTTCGGGACAGGGAAACTATGGCTACACCTTC.

This rearrangement joins TRBV7-2 to TRBJ2-7, with unresolved D. CDR1 is SGHTA and CDR2 is FQGNSA in the germline V gene. The length of the CDR3 is 14 residues. V lost 1 base and J 5 bases, leaving 12 bases between the germline ends. The CDR3 sequence: CASSLGGTDHEQYF. DNA of the CDR3: TGTGCCAGCAGCTTAGGTGGCACGGACCACGAGCAGTACTTC.

This rearrangement joins TRBV5-1 to TRBJ2-2, with D possibly called TRBD1 or TRBD2 (5 bases each). This CDR3 has 16 residues. Per the germline V gene, CDR1 is SGHRS and CDR2 is YFSETQ. The V and J ends lost 1 base and 0 bases respectively, with 10 bases between them. The CDR3: CASSLLGRSNTGELFF. The CDR3 DNA sequence: TGCGCCAGCAGCTTGTTGGGACGGTCGAACACCGGGGAGCTGTTTTTT.